These T cell receptor beta chains were read from a single sample in a study of blood T cells in healthy people across ages. In TCRdb, the 5' RACE reads were re-called with MiXCR into one record per CDR3 protein. The sample has over a million distinct CDR3 sequences; around 59% are singletons. Sequences were obtained from blood. These receptors were obtained from a man aged 18 to 35 in good health. The conserved cysteine and the conserved F or W are not part of the CDR3 here. The order of the fields is CDR3 length, D gene, J gene, clone size, V gene, CDR3 protein. The D gene is left open where the match is weak. Clone size appears in some rows only: once, few, many, or a class for an expanded clone.

>12|NA|TRBJ2-5|few|TRBV12-3/TRBV12-4
ASSFSPPQETQY
>13|TRBD2|TRBJ2-1|NA|TRBV5-6
ASSSVGTSVNEQF
>12|NA|TRBJ2-7|NA|TRBV27
ASSFAQGGSEQY
>11|NA|TRBJ2-5|NA|TRBV7-8
ASSLKPQGEQY
>12|TRBD1|TRBJ2-7|few|TRBV29-1
SVDSGTGGYEQY
>15|TRBD1|TRBJ2-7|NA|TRBV6-2/TRBV6-3
ASSYNIRQGGVYEQY
>14|TRBD2|NA|NA|TRBV4-1
ASRPSSGSSYNEQY
>13|TRBD1|NA|NA|TRBV7-9
ASSLSTGSNAEQY
>11|NA|TRBJ1-1|NA|TRBV9
ASSVSEDTEAF
>13|NA|TRBJ2-3|NA|TRBV6-2/TRBV6-3
ASSLIHQGPDTQY
>11|NA|TRBJ2-7|NA|TRBV28
ASSTGPHYEQY
>13|NA|TRBJ1-2|NA|TRBV20-1
SAKPVETPPYGYT
>12|TRBD2|TRBJ2-1|NA|TRBV27
ASRGGRAYGEQF
>11|TRBD2|TRBJ2-4|NA|TRBV29-1
SVGGGVLNIQY
>12|NA|TRBJ1-1|NA|TRBV29-1
SVRTGGGFTEAF
>17|TRBD1|TRBJ1-4|NA|TRBV7-2
ASSSTSRDRGAKCEKLF
>13|TRBD1|TRBJ2-7|NA|TRBV13
ASSERDRGMGEQY
>14|NA|TRBJ2-3|few|TRBV10-1
ASSDRYRLNTDTQY
>14|TRBD2|TRBJ2-3|NA|TRBV7-2
ASSGTGTIPTDTQY
>15|TRBD2|TRBJ2-7|NA|TRBV6-5
ASSYGPMGLAGGEQY
>13|TRBD2|TRBJ2-5|NA|TRBV10-3
AISDTSGSGETQY
>12|TRBD1|TRBJ1-2|NA|TRBV4-1
ASSLPGQRYGYT
>12|TRBD2|TRBJ2-1|NA|TRBV6-5
ASSTAGGLNEQF
>14|NA|TRBJ2-3|few|TRBV7-2
ASSLEETGPTDTQY
>12|TRBD1|NA|NA|TRBV27
TSSWDRVGNEQY
>15|TRBD2|TRBJ2-1|NA|TRBV5-1
ASSTGTSGHLIHKQF
>14|TRBD1|TRBJ2-7|NA|TRBV2
ASRRPPGQGAYEQY
>11|NA|NA|NA|TRBV24-1
ATSDVFADEQY
>11|NA|TRBJ2-3|NA|TRBV12-5
ASMASGTDTQY
>10|NA|TRBJ2-7|NA|TRBV4-2
VSSQVESPPY
>14|NA|TRBJ2-1|NA|TRBV7-9
ASSLVGDSSYNEQF
>11|TRBD1|TRBJ1-4|few|TRBV20-1
SASRTGDEKLF
>13|TRBD1|TRBJ2-5|few|TRBV7-2
ASSYQGAQQETQY
>9|TRBD1|TRBJ2-7|NA|TRBV2
AIGQGVEQY
>18|NA|TRBJ2-6|NA|TRBV6-2/TRBV6-3
ASSPRLPQGKSSGANVLT
>13|NA|TRBJ2-3|few|TRBV4-2
ASSQETERTDTQY
>11|TRBD1|TRBJ1-2|NA|TRBV10-2
ASSEDRVSGYT
>14|NA|TRBJ2-6|NA|TRBV12-3/TRBV12-4
ASSLTVVTGANVLT
>12|NA|TRBJ1-5|NA|TRBV6-5
ASRPTLTFQPQH
>12|NA|TRBJ2-1|few|TRBV6-5
ASRLSGSYNEQF
>12|TRBD1|TRBJ1-2|NA|TRBV29-1
SVEVQGASYGHT
>12|NA|TRBJ1-1|few|TRBV21-1
ASSTQWGFTEAF
>11|NA|TRBJ2-1|NA|TRBV5-1
ASSLDGGYEQF
>18|TRBD2|TRBJ2-7|NA|TRBV29-1
SAQTGPLAGASLSSYEQY
>15|TRBD2|TRBJ2-1|few|TRBV5-1
ASSLGQLAGAYNEQF
>15|NA|TRBJ2-1|NA|TRBV4-3
ASSQPSGGASYNEQF
>13|NA|TRBJ1-2|NA|TRBV12-5
ASGSGGPSTYGYT
>11|NA|TRBJ2-1|NA|TRBV6-2/TRBV6-3
ASSYSYPNEQF
>13|NA|TRBJ2-7|NA|TRBV5-6
ASSSLRWSSYEQY
>20|TRBD2|TRBJ2-5|NA|TRBV20-1
SAILNRPDRGPSGRAGETQY
>13|NA|TRBJ2-5|once|TRBV2
ASSEWPSAGETQY
>8|NA|TRBJ2-7|NA|TRBV2
FSSFYEQY
>16|TRBD2|TRBJ2-7|NA|TRBV4-2
ASSQAELAGGPGYEQY
>14|TRBD2|TRBJ2-3|NA|TRBV20-1
SASPKLAGEADTQY